The T cell receptor beta chain under discussion was sequenced for a study of beta chain features in type 1 diabetes. Sequenced material consisted of expressed TCRB transcripts (all of the isolated RNA was reverse transcribed). Naive, central memory and regulatory T cell samples averaged about 3.57 million immunoSEQ reads each. The table came from immunoSEQ multiplex PCR; TCRdb's copy has only in-frame clones and leaves some out. The sample gives about 370,000 clones, around 16% of which show up once; under 0.02% is in the top ten. Germline V gene lookup returns CDR1 MDHEN and CDR2 SYDVKM. This CDR3 is 12 amino acids long. With 1 base removed from V and 5 bases from J, the gap between germline ends came to 5 bases. Study-wide findings and caveats: Since sequencing was performed on cDNA, cells with high TCR expression could be over-represented. Relative to healthy donors, patients appeared to have naive, central memory and Treg TCRB repertoires that were more similar.

In the case of this clone: Antigen: not known.

Sample: naive CD4+ T cells from blood. The clonotype originates from a woman aged 18-29 years in good health. The V call is TRBV28, the J call TRBJ1-2, with unresolved D. Here the CDR3 DNA reads TGTGCCAGCAGTTTATTCGAGTATGGCTACACCTTC. Translated, it gives CASSLFEYGYTF.